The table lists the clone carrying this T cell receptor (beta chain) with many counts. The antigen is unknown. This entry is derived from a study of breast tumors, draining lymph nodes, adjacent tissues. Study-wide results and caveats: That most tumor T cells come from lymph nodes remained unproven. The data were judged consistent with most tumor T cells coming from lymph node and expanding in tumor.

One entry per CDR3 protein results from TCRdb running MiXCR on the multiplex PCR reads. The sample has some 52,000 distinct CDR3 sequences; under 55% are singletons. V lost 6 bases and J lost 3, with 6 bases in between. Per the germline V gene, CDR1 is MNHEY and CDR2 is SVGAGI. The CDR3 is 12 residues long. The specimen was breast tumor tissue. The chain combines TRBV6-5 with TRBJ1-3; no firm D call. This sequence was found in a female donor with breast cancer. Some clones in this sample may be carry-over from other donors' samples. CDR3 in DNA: TGTGCCAGCAGAATGGTTGGAAACACCATATATTTT. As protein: CASRMVGNTIYF.